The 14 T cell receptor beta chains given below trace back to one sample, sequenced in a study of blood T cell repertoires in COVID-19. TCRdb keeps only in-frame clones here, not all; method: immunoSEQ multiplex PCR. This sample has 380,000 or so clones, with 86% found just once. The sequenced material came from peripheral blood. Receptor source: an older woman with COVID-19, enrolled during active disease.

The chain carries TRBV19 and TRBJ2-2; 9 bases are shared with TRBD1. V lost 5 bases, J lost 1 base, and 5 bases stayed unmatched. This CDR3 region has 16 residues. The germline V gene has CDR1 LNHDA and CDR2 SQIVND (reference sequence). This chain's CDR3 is CASSVTGGVNTGELFF. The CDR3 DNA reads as TGTGCCAGTAGTGTAACAGGGGGCGTGAACACCGGGGAGCTGTTTTTT.

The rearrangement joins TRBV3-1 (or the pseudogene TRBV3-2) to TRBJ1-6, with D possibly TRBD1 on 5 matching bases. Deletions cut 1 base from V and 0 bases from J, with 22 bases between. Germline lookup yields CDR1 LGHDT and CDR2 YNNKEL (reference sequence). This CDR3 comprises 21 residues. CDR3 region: CASSQGLVRDSPRSYNSPLHF. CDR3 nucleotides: TGTGCCAGCAGCCAAGGGTTGGTCAGGGACTCCCCTCGCTCCTATAATTCACCCCTCCACTTT.

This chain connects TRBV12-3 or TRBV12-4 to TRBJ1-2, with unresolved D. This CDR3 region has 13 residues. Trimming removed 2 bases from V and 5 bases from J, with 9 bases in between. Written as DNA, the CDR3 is TGTGCCAGCAGTTTATATGCGGCATATGGCTACACCTTC. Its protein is CASSLYAAYGYTF.

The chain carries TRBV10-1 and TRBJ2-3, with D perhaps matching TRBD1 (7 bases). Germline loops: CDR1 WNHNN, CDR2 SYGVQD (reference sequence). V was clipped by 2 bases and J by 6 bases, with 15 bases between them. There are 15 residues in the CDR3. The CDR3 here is CASSEGGGGADTQYF. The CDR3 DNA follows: TGCGCCAGCAGTGAGGGTGGAGGGGGCGCGGATACGCAGTATTTT.

As DNA, the CDR3 is TGTGCCAGCAGTGAACCTACAGGCAGCTCCTACGAGCAGTACTTC. It translates to CASSEPTGSSYEQYF. The chain couples TRBV6-1 to TRBJ2-7; D is perhaps TRBD1 (5 bases). CDR1 MNHNS and CDR2 SASEGT come from the germline V gene. V was clipped by 2 bases and J by 0 bases, with 11 bases between them. The CDR3 contains 15 residues.

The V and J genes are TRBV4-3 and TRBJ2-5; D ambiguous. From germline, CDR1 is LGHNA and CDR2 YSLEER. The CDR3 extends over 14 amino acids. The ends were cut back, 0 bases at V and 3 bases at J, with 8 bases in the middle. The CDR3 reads CASSQDLTEETQYF. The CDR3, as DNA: TGCGCCAGCAGCCAAGATTTAACAGAAGAGACCCAGTACTTC.

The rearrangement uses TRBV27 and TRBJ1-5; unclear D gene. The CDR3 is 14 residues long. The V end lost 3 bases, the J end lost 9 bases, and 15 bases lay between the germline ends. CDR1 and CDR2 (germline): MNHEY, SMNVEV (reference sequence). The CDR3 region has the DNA TGTGCCAGCAGTTTTAACGGCGTCGAGGGGCCCCAGCATTTT. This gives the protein CASSFNGVEGPQHF.

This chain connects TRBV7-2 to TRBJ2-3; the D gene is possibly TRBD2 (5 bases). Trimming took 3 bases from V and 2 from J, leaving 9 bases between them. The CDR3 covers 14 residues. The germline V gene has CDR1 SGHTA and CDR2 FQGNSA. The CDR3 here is CASSLERFTDTQYF. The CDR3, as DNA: TGTGCCAGCAGCTTGGAGCGGTTCACAGATACGCAGTATTTT.

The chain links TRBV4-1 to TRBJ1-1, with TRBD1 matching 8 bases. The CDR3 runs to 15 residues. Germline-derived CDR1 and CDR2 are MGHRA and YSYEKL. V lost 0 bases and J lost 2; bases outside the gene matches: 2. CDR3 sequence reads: CASSQDRGLNTEAFF. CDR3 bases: TGCGCCAGCAGCCAAGACAGGGGGCTTAACACTGAAGCTTTCTTT.

CDR3 in DNA: TGTGCCAGCAGTAGTAAGGGACAGGGTCTCTCTGGGGCCAACGTCCTGACTTTC. The encoded protein is CASSSKGQGLSGANVLTF. The rearrangement links TRBV27 to TRBJ2-6; 9 nucleotides line up with TRBD1. CDR3 length: 18 amino acids. V shed 5 bases and J 0 bases; nucleotides not matched to a gene: 8. Germline V gene lookup returns CDR1 MNHEY and CDR2 SMNVEV (reference sequence).

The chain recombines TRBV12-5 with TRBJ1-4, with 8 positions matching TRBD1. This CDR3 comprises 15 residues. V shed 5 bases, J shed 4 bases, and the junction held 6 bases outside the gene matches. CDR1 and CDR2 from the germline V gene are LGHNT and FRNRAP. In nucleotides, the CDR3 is TGTGCTAGTGGTATGACCGGGACAGGTAATGAAAAACTGTTTTTT. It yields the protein CASGMTGTGNEKLFF.

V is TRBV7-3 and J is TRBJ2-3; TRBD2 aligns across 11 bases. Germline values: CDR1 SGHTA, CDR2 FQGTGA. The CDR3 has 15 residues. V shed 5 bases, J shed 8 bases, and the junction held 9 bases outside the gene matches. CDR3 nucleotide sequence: TGTGCCAGCAGCCCCGAGGTGGGGACTAGCGGTACGCAGTATTTT. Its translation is CASSPEVGTSGTQYF.

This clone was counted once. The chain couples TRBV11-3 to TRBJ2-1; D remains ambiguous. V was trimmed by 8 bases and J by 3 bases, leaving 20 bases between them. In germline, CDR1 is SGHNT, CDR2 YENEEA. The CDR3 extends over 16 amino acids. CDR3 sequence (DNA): TGTGCCAGCCGCGCGGCACGCAAGGTTGTCTACAATGAGCAGTTCTTC. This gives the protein CASRAARKVVYNEQFF.

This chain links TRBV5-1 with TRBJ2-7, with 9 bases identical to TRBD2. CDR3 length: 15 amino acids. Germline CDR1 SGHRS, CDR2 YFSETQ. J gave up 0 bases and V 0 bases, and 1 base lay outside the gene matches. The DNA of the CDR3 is TGCGCCAGCAGCTTGGCTAGCGGGGCCTCCTACGAGCAGTACTTC. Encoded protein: CASSLASGASYEQYF.